The 2 T cell receptor beta chains given below trace back to one sample, sequenced in a study of T-cell memory formation after mild COVID-19. TCRdb reprocessed the 5' RACE reads with MiXCR, giving one entry per CDR3 protein. The sample records 100,000 to 150,000 distinct CDR3 sequences, approximately 15% being singletons. Sequencing used PBMCs or a T cell subset sorted from them (not recorded which). These receptors were taken from a man in his late teens or twenties who had mild COVID-19 (a few samples of this study predate the infection). Cell type and time point are not known.

This chain joins TRBV5-1 and TRBJ2-2; D unclear. Per germline, CDR1 SGHRS and CDR2 YFSETQ. V dropped 7 bases and J dropped 0 bases, with 10 bases sitting between them. The CDR3 has 14 residues. The CDR3 region has the DNA TGCGCCAGCTGCATTGAGGCGAACACCGGGGAGCTGTTTTTT. Protein sequence: CASCIEANTGELFF.

This clonotype was detected many times. The J gene is TRBJ2-3, the V gene TRBV5-1; TRBD1 is a possible D gene (5 bases). Trimming took 4 bases from V and 4 from J, leaving 13 bases between them. The CDR3 loop spans 14 amino acids. Germline V gives CDR1 SGHRS, CDR2 YFSETQ. CDR3 amino acids: CASSVDTAADTQYF. CDR3 bases: TGCGCCAGCAGCGTGGACACCGCGGCAGATACGCAGTATTTT.